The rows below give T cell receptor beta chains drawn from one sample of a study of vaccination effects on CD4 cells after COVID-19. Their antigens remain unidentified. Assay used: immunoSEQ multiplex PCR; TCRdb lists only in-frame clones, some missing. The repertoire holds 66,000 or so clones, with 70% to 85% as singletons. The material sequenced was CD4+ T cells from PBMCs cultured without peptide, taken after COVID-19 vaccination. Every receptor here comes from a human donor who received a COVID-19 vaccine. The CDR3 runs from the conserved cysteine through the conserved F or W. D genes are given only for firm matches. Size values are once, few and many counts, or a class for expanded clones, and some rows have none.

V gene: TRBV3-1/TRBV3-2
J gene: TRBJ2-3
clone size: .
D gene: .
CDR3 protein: CASSPSTDTQYF
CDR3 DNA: TGTGCCAGCAGCCCTAGCACAGATACGCAGTATTTT

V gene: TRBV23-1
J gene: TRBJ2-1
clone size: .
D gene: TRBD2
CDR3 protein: CASSQSLLAGHNEQFF
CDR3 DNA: TGCGCCAGCAGTCAATCATTACTAGCGGGGCACAATGAGCAGTTCTTC

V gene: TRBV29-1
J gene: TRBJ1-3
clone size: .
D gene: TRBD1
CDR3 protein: CSVAGQGFGNTIYF
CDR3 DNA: TGCAGCGTAGCCGGACAGGGCTTCGGAAACACCATATATTTT

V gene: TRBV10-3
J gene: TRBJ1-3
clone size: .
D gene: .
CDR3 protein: CAISEWHIGNTIYF
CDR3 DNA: TGTGCCATCAGTGAGTGGCACATAGGAAACACCATATATTTT

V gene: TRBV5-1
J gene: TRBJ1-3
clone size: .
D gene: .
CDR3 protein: CASSPGISGNTIYF
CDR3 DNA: TGCGCCAGCAGCCCAGGGATCTCTGGAAACACCATATATTTT

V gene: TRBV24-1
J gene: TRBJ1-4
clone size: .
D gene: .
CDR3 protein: CATSDGVPNEKLFF
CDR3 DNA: TGTGCCACCAGTGATGGGGTGCCTAATGAAAAACTGTTTTTT

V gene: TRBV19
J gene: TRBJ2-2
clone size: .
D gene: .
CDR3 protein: CASSIISGWGNTGELFF
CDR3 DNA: TGTGCCAGTAGTATAATCTCCGGGTGGGGGAACACCGGGGAGCTGTTTTTT

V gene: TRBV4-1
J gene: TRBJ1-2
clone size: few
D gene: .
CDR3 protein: CASSQVVRREYYTF
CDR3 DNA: TGCGCCAGCAGCCAAGTGGTTCGACGGGAGTACTACACCTTC

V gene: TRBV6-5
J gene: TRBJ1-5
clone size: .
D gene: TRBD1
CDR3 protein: CASSPRQGTHQPQHF
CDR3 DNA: TGTGCCAGCAGCCCCCGACAGGGGACCCATCAGCCCCAGCATTTT

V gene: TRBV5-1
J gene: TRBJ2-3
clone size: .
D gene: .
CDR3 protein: CASSLQQGILGDTQYF
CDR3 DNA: TGCGCCAGCAGCCTCCAACAGGGAATTTTAGGAGATACGCAGTATTTT

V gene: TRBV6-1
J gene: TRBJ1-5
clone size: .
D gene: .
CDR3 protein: CASSEGPRGQGYQPQHF
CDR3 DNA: TGTGCCAGCAGTGAAGGCCCCCGCGGCCAGGGGTATCAGCCCCAGCATTTT

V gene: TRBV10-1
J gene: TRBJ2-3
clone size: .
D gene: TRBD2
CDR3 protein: CASSEGGWGGLPQDTQYF
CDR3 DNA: TGCGCCAGCAGTGAAGGAGGATGGGGGGGATTACCCCAGGATACGCAGTATTTT

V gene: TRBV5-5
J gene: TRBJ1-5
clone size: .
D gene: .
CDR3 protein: CASSPEGDQPQHF
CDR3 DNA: TGTGCCAGCAGCCCCGAGGGGGACCAGCCCCAGCATTTT

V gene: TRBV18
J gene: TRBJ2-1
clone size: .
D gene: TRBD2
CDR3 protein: CASSPLERGGSQFF
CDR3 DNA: TGTGCCAGCTCACCGCTGGAGCGGGGGGGGTCGCAGTTCTTC

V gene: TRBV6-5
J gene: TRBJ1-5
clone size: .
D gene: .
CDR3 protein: CASSYDGNQPQHF
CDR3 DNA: TGTGCCAGCAGTTACGACGGGAATCAGCCCCAGCATTTT

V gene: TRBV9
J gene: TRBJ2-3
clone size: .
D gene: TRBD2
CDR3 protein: CASSVAPSRGGPTDTQYF
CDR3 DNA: TGTGCCAGCAGCGTAGCCCCTTCGCGGGGGGGTCCCACAGATACGCAGTATTTT

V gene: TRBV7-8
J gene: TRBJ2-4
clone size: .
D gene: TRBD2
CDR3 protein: CASSSGTTQNIQYF
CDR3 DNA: TGTGCCAGCAGCTCCGGGACTACTCAAAACATTCAGTACTTC

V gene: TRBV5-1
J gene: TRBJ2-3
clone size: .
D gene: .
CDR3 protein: CASSLIPLGTDTQYF
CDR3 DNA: TGCGCCAGCAGCTTGATACCCTTGGGCACAGATACGCAGTATTTT

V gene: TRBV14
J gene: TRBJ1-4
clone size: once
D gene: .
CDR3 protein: CASSQGASFNEKLFF
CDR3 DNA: TGTGCCAGCAGCCAAGGGGCCAGTTTTAATGAAAAACTGTTTTTT

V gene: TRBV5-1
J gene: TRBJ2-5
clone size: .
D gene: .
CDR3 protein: CASSERQIQETQYF
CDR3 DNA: TGCGCCAGCAGCGAAAGACAGATACAAGAGACCCAGTACTTC

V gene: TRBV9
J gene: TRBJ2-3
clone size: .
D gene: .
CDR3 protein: CASSVGGAHTDTQYF
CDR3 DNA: TGTGCCAGCAGCGTAGGGGGGGCCCACACAGATACGCAGTATTTT

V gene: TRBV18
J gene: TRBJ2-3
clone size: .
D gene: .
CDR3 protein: CASSPKLDGYTDTQYF
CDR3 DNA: TGTGCCAGCTCACCTAAACTAGACGGATACACAGATACGCAGTATTTT

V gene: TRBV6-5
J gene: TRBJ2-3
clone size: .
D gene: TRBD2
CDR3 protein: CASSQRGVLVTQYF
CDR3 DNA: TGTGCCAGCAGCCAGCGGGGGGTACTGGTTACGCAGTATTTT

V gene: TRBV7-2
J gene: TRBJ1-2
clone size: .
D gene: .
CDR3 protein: CASSSTPGTYGYTF
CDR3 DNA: TGTGCCAGCAGCTCGACCCCTGGGACCTATGGCTACACCTTC

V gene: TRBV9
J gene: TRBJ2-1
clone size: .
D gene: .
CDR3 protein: CASSGAPFSYNEQFF
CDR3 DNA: TGTGCCAGCAGCGGGGCTCCATTCTCCTACAATGAGCAGTTCTTC

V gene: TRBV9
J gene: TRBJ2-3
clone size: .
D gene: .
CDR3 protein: CASSVGRLSDTQYF
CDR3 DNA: TGTGCCAGCAGCGTGGGCCGCTTGTCAGATACGCAGTATTTT

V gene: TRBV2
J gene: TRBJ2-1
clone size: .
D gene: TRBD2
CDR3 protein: CASRAGTSERYNEQFF
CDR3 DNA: TGTGCCAGCAGAGCGGGGACTAGCGAGCGCTACAATGAGCAGTTCTTC

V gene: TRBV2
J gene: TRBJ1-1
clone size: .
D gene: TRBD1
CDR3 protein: CATRQGLMNTEAFF
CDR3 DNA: TGTGCCACACGACAGGGGCTGATGAACACTGAAGCTTTCTTT

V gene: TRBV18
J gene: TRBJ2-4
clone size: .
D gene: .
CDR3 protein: CASSHRIGEDIQYF
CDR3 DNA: TGTGCCAGCTCACATCGTATCGGGGAAGACATTCAGTACTTC

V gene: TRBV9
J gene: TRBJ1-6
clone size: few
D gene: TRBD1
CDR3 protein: CASSGGQSNSPLHF
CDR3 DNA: TGTGCCAGCAGCGGGGGACAGTCTAATTCACCCCTCCACTTT

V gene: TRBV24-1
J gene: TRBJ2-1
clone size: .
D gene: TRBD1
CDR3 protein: CATSEFTSTGINEQFF
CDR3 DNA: TGTGCCACCAGTGAATTTACTTCGACAGGGATCAATGAGCAGTTCTTC

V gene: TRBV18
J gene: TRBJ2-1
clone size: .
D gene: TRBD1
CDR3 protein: CASSLLVGTGGTGNEQFF
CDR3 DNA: TGTGCCAGCTCACTACTGGTCGGGACAGGGGGCACGGGCAATGAGCAGTTCTTC

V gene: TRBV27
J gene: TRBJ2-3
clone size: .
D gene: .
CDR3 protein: CASTGPSTDTQYF
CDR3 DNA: TGTGCCAGCACCGGCCCTAGCACAGATACGCAGTATTTT